This is a list of T cell receptor beta chains from one sample in a study of shared clonotypes between healthy human individuals. Libraries were prepared by immunoSEQ multiplex PCR; TCRdb keeps only in-frame clonotypes and omits some of them. The sample has fewer than 700,000 clones, around three quarters seen once; the top ten hold 12%. Input material: PBMCs. Receptors originate from a woman aged 40-49 years in good health. Some clones in this sample may be carry-over from other donors' samples. CDR3s include the opening cysteine and the closing phenylalanine or tryptophan. The D gene is left open where the match is weak. Size is omitted from some rows. Given values are once, few, many or a class for expanded clones.

TRBD1 | NA | TRBJ1-1 | 16 | TRBV7-9 | CASSLVSGQGAFEAFF | TGTGCCAGCAGCTTAGTTTCGGGACAGGGGGCATTTGAAGCTTTCTTT
TRBD1 | NA | TRBJ2-5 | 15 | TRBV7-6 | CASSLATGGAETQYF | TGTGCCAGCAGCTTAGCGACAGGGGGCGCGGAGACCCAGTACTTC
NA | NA | TRBJ1-2 | 15 | TRBV6-1 | CASSEVPGAGYGYTF | TGTGCCAGCAGTGAAGTGCCGGGGGCAGGCTATGGCTACACCTTC
NA | NA | TRBJ1-2 | 13 | TRBV5-5 | CASSGGVLYGYTF | TGTGCCAGCAGCGGCGGGGTCCTCTATGGCTACACCTTC
NA | NA | TRBJ1-3 | 14 | TRBV9 | CASMPRGSGNTIYF | TGTGCCAGCATGCCCAGGGGCTCTGGAAACACCATATATTTT
TRBD1 | once | TRBJ2-1 | 16 | TRBV10-2 | CASSDYRDRGKDEQFF | TGCGCCAGCAGTGACTACCGGGACAGGGGAAAGGACGAGCAGTTCTTC
NA | NA | TRBJ1-1 | 13 | TRBV12-2 | CASRLAGTTEAFF | TGTGCAAGTCGCTTAGCGGGGACGACTGAAGCTTTCTTT
NA | NA | TRBJ2-7 | 13 | TRBV4-2 | CASSQPGWYEQYF | TGTGCCAGCAGCCAGCCAGGGTGGTACGAGCAGTACTTC
NA | NA | TRBJ2-1 | 14 | TRBV5-4 | CASSPYGSYNEQFF | TGTGCCAGCAGCCCCTATGGCTCCTACAATGAGCAGTTCTTC
NA | NA | TRBJ2-1 | 12 | TRBV7-2 | CASSLDIGEQFF | TGTGCCAGCAGCTTAGATATCGGCGAGCAGTTCTTC
NA | once | TRBJ2-6 | 20 | TRBV7-6 | CASSFSPQRYPSSGANVLTF | TGTGCCAGCAGCTTTTCCCCCCAACGATATCCGTCCTCTGGGGCCAACGTCCTGACTTTC
TRBD1 | many | TRBJ1-5 | 17 | TRBV5-4 | CASSLGQGGFSNQPQHF | TGTGCCAGCAGCTTGGGACAGGGGGGGTTTAGCAATCAGCCCCAGCATTTT
NA | NA | TRBJ2-7 | 16 | TRBV28 | CATTASAGRPAYEQYF | TGTGCCACCACGGCCTCAGCCGGACGGCCGGCCTACGAGCAGTACTTC
NA | few | TRBJ2-2 | 18 | TRBV28 | CASSLRLDSGGGTGELFF | TGTGCCAGCAGTTTAAGACTGGACAGCGGCGGGGGCACCGGGGAGCTGTTTTTT